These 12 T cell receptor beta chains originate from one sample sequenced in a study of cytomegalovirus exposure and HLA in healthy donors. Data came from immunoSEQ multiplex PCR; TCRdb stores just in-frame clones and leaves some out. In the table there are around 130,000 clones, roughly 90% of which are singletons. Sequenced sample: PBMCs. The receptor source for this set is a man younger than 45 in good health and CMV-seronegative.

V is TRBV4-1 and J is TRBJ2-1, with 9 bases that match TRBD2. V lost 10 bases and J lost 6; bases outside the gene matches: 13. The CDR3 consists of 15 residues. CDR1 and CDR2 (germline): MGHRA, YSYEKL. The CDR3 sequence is CATRRSGTSSNEQFF. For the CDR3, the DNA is TGCGCCACCAGGCGGTCCGGGACTAGCTCCAATGAGCAGTTCTTC.

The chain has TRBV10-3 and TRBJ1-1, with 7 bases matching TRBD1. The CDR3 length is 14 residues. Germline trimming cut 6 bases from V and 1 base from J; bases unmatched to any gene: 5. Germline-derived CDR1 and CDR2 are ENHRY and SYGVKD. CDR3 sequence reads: CAISQGVGNTEAFF. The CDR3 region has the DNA TGTGCCATCAGCCAGGGGGTCGGGAACACTGAAGCTTTCTTT.

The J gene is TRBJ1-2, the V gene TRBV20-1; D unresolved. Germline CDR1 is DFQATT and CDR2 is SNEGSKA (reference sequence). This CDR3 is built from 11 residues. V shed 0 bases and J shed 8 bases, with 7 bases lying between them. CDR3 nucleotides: TGCAGTGCTAGAGATCGAGAGGGCTACACCTTC. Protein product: CSARDREGYTF.

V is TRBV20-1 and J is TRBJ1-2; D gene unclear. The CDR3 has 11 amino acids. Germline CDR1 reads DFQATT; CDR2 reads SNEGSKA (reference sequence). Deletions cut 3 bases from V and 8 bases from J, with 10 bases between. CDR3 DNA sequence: TGCAGTGCTAGGATAGAGCGGGGCTACACCTTC. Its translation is CSARIERGYTF.

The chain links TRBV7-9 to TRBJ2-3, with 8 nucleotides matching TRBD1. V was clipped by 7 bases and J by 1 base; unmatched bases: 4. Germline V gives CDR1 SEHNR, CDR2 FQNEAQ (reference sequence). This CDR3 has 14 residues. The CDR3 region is CASTGTGRTDTQYF. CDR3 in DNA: TGTGCCAGCACTGGGACAGGTCGCACAGATACGCAGTATTTT.

The DNA of the CDR3 is TGTGCCAGCTCACCCGGCAGGGGGAAGGTTGACACTGAAGCTTTCTTT. This encodes CASSPGRGKVDTEAFF. The chain has TRBV18 and TRBJ1-1; 7 nucleotides align to TRBD1. Trimming took 3 bases from V and 3 from J; bases not matched to a gene: 10. Germline assignment: CDR1 KGHSH and CDR2 LQKENI. The CDR3 length is 16 residues. The whole variable domain, filled in from reference TRBV18 and TRBJ1-1, reads NAGVMQNPRHLVRRRGQEARLRCSPMKGHSHVYWYRQLPEEGLKFMVYLQKENIIDESGMPKERFSAEFPKEGPSILRIQQVVRGDSAAYFCASSPGRGKVDTEAFFGQGTRLTVV.

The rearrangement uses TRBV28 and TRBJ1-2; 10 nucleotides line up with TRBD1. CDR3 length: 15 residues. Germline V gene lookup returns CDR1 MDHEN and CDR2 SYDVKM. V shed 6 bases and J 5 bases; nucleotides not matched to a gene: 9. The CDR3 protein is CASRRQGAGWYGYTF. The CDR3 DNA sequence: TGTGCCAGCAGACGACAGGGGGCGGGTTGGTATGGCTACACCTTC.

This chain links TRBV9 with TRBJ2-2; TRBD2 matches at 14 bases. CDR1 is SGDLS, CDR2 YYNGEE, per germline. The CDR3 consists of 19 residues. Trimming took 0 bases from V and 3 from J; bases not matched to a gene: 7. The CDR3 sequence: CASSVAGLAGGLDTGELFF. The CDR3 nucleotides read TGTGCCAGCAGCGTAGCTGGACTAGCGGGGGGCCTGGACACCGGGGAGCTGTTTTTT. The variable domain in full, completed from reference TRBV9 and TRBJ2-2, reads DSGVTQTPKHLITATGQRVTLRCSPRSGDLSVYWYQQSLDQGLQFLIQYYNGEERAKGNILERFSAQQFPDLHSELNLSSLELGDSALYFCASSVAGLAGGLDTGELFFGEGSRLTVL.

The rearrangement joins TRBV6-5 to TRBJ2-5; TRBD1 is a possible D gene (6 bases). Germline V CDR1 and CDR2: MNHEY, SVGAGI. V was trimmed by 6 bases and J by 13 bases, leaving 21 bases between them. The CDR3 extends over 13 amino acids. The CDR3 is CASRSVLRDKMYF. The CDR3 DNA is TGTGCCAGCAGGTCTGTCCTCCGGGACAAAATGTACTTC.

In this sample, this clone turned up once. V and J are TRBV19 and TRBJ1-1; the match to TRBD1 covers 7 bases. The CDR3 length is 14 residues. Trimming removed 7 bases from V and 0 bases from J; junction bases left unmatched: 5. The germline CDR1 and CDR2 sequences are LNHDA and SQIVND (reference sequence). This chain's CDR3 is CASKKQGLNTEAFF. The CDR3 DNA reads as TGTGCCAGTAAAAAACAGGGGTTGAACACTGAAGCTTTCTTT. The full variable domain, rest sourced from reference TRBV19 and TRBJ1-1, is DGGITQSPKYLFRKEGQNVTLSCEQNLNHDAMYWYRQDPGQGLRLIYYSQIVNDFQKGDIAEGYSVSREKKESFPLTVTSAQKNPTAFYLCASKKQGLNTEAFFGQGTRLTVV.

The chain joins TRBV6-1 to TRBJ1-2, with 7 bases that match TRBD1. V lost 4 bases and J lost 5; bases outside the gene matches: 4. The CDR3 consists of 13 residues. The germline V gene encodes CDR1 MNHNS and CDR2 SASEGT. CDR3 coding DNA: TGTGCCAGCAGTGGACAGGGCGAATATGGCTACACCTTC. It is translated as CASSGQGEYGYTF.

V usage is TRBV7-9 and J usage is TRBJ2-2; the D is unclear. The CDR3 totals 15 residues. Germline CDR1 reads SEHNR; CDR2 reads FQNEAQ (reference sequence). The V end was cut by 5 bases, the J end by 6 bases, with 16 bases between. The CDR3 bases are TGTGCCAGCAGCCCCACGAGAATTCTTGCCGGGGAGCTGTTTTTT. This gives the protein CASSPTRILAGELFF. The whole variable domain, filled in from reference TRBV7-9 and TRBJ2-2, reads DTGVSQNPRHKITKRGQNVTFRCDPISEHNRLYWYRQTLGQGPEFLTYFQNEAQLEKSRLLSDRFSAERPKGSFSTLEIQRTEQGDSAMYLCASSPTRILAGELFFGEGSRLTVL.